Shown below are 8 T cell receptor beta chains from a single sample sequenced in a study of blood T cell repertoires in COVID-19. The repertoire was sequenced with immunoSEQ multiplex PCR; TCRdb's copy has only in-frame clones and lacks some. Of about 120,000 clones in the sample, approximately 90% were seen once. Sequenced sample: peripheral blood. The origin of the receptors is a human donor with acute or convalescent COVID-19. The donor label of this sample is uncertain.

Concerning this clone itself: Additional DNA sequences in this sample encode the identical CDR3. The chain joins TRBV28 to TRBJ1-2; TRBD1 matches at 8 bases. Germline V gives CDR1 MDHEN, CDR2 SYDVKM. The length of the CDR3 is 16 residues. With 4 bases clipped from V and 0 bases from J, the junction kept 7 bases outside the gene matches. CDR3 in DNA: TGTGCCAGCAGTTCCCCGGGGACAGGAGCTAACTATGGCTACACCTTC. It encodes CASSSPGTGANYGYTF.

This clone was counted once. One end of the junction is discordant with germline, which a read error may explain. The chain combines TRBV7-9 with TRBJ2-1, with 11 bases that match TRBD2. Germline V CDR1 and CDR2: SEHNR, FQNEAQ (reference sequence). The CDR3 extends over 17 amino acids. CDR3 amino acids: CASSLGKLAGVGNEQFF. The CDR3 nucleotides are TGTGCCAGCAGTTTAGGGAAACTAGCGGGAGTGGGGAATGAGCAGTTCTTC. The whole variable domain, filled in from reference TRBV7-9 and TRBJ2-1, reads DTGVSQNPRHKITKRGQNVTFRCDPISEHNRLYWYRQTLGQGPEFLTYFQNEAQLEKSRLLSDRFSAERPKGSFSTLEIQRTEQGDSAMYLCASSLGKLAGVGNEQFFGPGTRLTVL.

CDR3 nucleotides: TGCGCCAGCAGCCAAGCGGGACTGGCAGATGAAAAACTGTTTTTT. This encodes CASSQAGLADEKLFF. The J gene is TRBJ1-4, the V gene TRBV4-1; D possibly corresponds to TRBD1 (5 bases). V was trimmed by 1 base and J by 6 bases, leaving 12 bases between them. This CDR3 spans 15 amino acids. CDR1 is MGHRA and CDR2 is YSYEKL in the germline V gene.

The chain combines TRBV11-2 with TRBJ1-2, with 7 bases identical to TRBD1. The germline CDR1 and CDR2 sequences are SGHAT and FQNNGV. The CDR3 runs to 14 residues. V was clipped by 5 bases and J by 4 bases; unmatched bases: 7. The DNA for the CDR3 is TGTGCCAGCAGCGGCTACAGGGGCAGCTATGGCTACACCTTC. Its protein is CASSGYRGSYGYTF.

This chain links TRBV3-1 (or the pseudogene TRBV3-2) with TRBJ1-2; the D gene is possibly TRBD1 (6 bases). V lost 8 bases and J lost 3, with 25 bases in between. This CDR3 has 17 residues. The germline gives CDR1 LGHDT, CDR2 YNNKEL (reference sequence). The CDR3 here is CASEKSPRRTDHYGYTF. CDR3 nucleotide sequence: TGTGCCAGCGAAAAGTCCCCTCGGCGGACAGACCACTATGGCTACACCTTC.

The chain combines TRBV7-8 with TRBJ2-5; a possible D gene is TRBD1 (6 bases). Trimming left V 5 bases short and J 2 bases short, with 9 bases between. Germline values: CDR1 SGHVS, CDR2 FQNEAQ. CDR3 length: 13 amino acids. In DNA form, the CDR3 reads TGTGCCAGCAGCCGCGGACAGCAAGAGACCCAGTACTTC. Translation: CASSRGQQETQYF.

The genes are TRBV28 and TRBJ1-1, with D possibly being TRBD1 (5 bases). The CDR3 runs to 14 residues. CDR1 and CDR2 (germline): MDHEN, SYDVKM. Trimming took 5 bases from V and 4 from J, leaving 14 bases between them. CDR3 sequence: CASSPGRLGTEAFF. The CDR3, as DNA: TGTGCCAGCAGTCCAGGGAGGTTGGGCACTGAAGCTTTCTTT.

The chain uses TRBV28 and TRBJ1-4; 8 bases are shared with TRBD1. V trimming: 7 bases; J trimming: 6 bases; junction bases outside the gene matches: 13. Germline assignment: CDR1 MDHEN and CDR2 SYDVKM. The CDR3 sequence is 16 residues long. CDR3 coding DNA: TGTGCCAGCACCCAAGCGGGAACAGGGGGGTATGAAAAACTGTTTTTT. Protein: CASTQAGTGGYEKLFF.